The clone carrying this TCR beta chain occurred a few times. Its specificity is unknown. This specimen belongs to a study of regulatory T cells in long-lasting Graves disease. Points from the study as a whole: Exclusively peripheral blood, rather than thyroid tissue, was studied.

As for time point: newly diagnosed GD, antithyroid drugs for less than 3 months. From RNA extracted from PBMCs, the TCR library was made. V trimming: 2 bases; J trimming: 5 bases; junction bases outside the gene matches: 10. CDR1 and CDR2 from the germline V gene are ENHRY and SYGVKD. The CDR3 extends over 16 amino acids. Construction of the TCR beta libraries employed iRepertoire HTBI primers in conjunction with Arm-PCR of CDR3 regions. TCRdb re-analysed the multiplex PCR reads in MiXCR, keeping a single row per CDR3 protein. The sample carries under 500,000 distinct CDR3 sequences, roughly 15% recorded once. The same specimen was also included in a second study, on T cells in Graves' hyperthyroidism and ophthalmopathy.

The sample here was peripheral blood mononuclear cells (PBMCs), taken at new diagnosis, from a patient treated with antithyroid drugs. This rearrangement joins TRBV10-3 to TRBJ2-5; TRBD1 agrees at 8 bases. The receptor comes from a woman in her twenties or thirties with Graves disease. The CDR3 reads CAISEAGTGRWETQYF. The CDR3 DNA follows: TGTGCCATCAGTGAGGCCGGGACAGGTCGGTGGGAGACCCAGTACTTC.